The entry that follows covers one T cell receptor (beta chain) sequence. Its antigen is unidentified. Germline-derived CDR1 and CDR2 are DFQATT and SNEGSKA (reference sequence). CDR3 size: 15 residues. Germline trimming cut 3 bases from V and 4 bases from J; bases unmatched to any gene: 11. This specimen belongs to a study of vaccination and CD4 T cells after COVID-19. The overall study: Median time from COVID diagnosis to post-COVID sampling was over 85 days (35 to 161).

Sequenced with the Oncomine TCR Beta short-read assay was DNA taken from cultured CD4+ T cells. TCRdb ran MiXCR on the PCR reads and lists one entry per CDR3 protein. The sample has approximately 15,000 distinct CDR3 sequences; 40% are singletons. Treatment reported: approximately nine-day PBMC culture with coronavirus spike peptide pools or control peptides (ViraFEST assay). Study-level findings and limits: Of the reactive clones in convalescent patients, a median 86.3% showed up only post-vaccination.

This chain connects TRBV20-1 to TRBJ2-7; the match to TRBD1 covers 8 bases. The source of this sequence is a human donor who had recovered from COVID-19. Material: CD4+ T cells from blood, cultured in vitro. The CDR3 here is CSASPGQGDWYEQYF. In nucleotides, the CDR3 is TGCAGTGCTAGCCCCGGACAGGGAGACTGGTACGAGCAGTACTTC.